These T cell receptor beta chains were read from a single sample in a study of blood T cell repertoires in COVID-19. Measured with immunoSEQ multiplex PCR; TCRdb has only the in-frame clones, and not every one. The data hold 55,000 to 80,000 clones, with about 76% observed a single time. Sequencing was performed on peripheral blood. The source is a human donor in a cohort sampled during active COVID-19. CDR3s include the opening cysteine and the closing phenylalanine or tryptophan.

CDR3 | J | V
CASSWTGQETQYF | TRBJ2-5 | TRBV19
CASSPTSGGARQETQYF | TRBJ2-5 | TRBV7-8
CASSLSGQGDPYGYTF | TRBJ1-2 | TRBV5-4
CASSVEPNEKLFF | TRBJ1-4 | TRBV9
CASSPIGGPADEQYF | TRBJ2-7 | TRBV6-5
CASSSRTGSGELFF | TRBJ2-2 | TRBV3-1/TRBV3-2
CASSPGDRANQPQHF | TRBJ1-5 | TRBV18
CASTQGMNTEAFF | TRBJ1-1 | TRBV2
CASSEVGRGHPQPQHF | TRBJ1-5 | TRBV6-1
CASSTGLAGNYEQYF | TRBJ2-7 | TRBV5-5
CASSIVAGHLKTQYF | TRBJ2-5 | TRBV19
CSASRLGQGTSTDTQYF | TRBJ2-3 | TRBV20-1
CSASGVAGELDTQYF | TRBJ2-3 | TRBV20-1
CAISESKNRGNGELFF | TRBJ2-2 | TRBV10-3
CASSKDRASYNEQFF | TRBJ2-1 | TRBV5-1
CASSRGLTGMDNEQFF | TRBJ2-1 | TRBV5-6
CASSGQGANEKLFF | TRBJ1-4 | TRBV19
CATRDSPNTEAFF | TRBJ1-1 | TRBV19
CASNSWSVDTEAFF | TRBJ1-1 | TRBV9
CASSERGLALEQYF | TRBJ2-7 | TRBV6-1
CASSSDGGGNTIYF | TRBJ1-3 | TRBV19
CASSQEFRTGELFF | TRBJ2-2 | TRBV4-3
CASIGREANPYGYTF | TRBJ1-2 | TRBV19
CASSPNSPTDTQYF | TRBJ2-3 | TRBV18
CAWTPGAGGAATQYF | TRBJ2-5 | TRBV30
CASSLQGARSEQFF | TRBJ2-1 | TRBV5-6
CASSTRLAGASSTDTQYF | TRBJ2-3 | TRBV5-1
CASSVGQGANTGELFF | TRBJ2-2 | TRBV9
CASSLEVAADRGYNLDTQYF | TRBJ2-3 | TRBV11-2
CASSVGQAPDYGYTF | TRBJ1-2 | TRBV9
CASSDRGPGTF | TRBJ1-2 | TRBV28
CASSFLFSVLAGAYTQYF | TRBJ2-3 | TRBV7-2
CASSLTRDTEAFF | TRBJ1-1 | TRBV7-9
CASSYGRTGGYNEQYF | TRBJ2-7 | TRBV6-2/TRBV6-3
CASSRLGDRSYEQYF | TRBJ2-7 | TRBV7-9
CASSELGRDSPLHF | TRBJ1-6 | TRBV6-1
CASSPPWQGEYYGYTF | TRBJ1-2 | TRBV3-1/TRBV3-2
CASSLGPGTSGGELFF | TRBJ2-2 | TRBV5-4
CASSSTGRGYTF | TRBJ1-2 | TRBV27
CASSQGRQPQPQHF | TRBJ1-5 | TRBV3-1/TRBV3-2